The following is a TCR beta chain sequence with its context. Its specificity is unknown. Germline V gene lookup returns CDR1 SNHLY and CDR2 FYNNEI. V dropped 6 bases and J dropped 2 bases, with 19 bases sitting between them. The CDR3 length is 16 residues. The data originate from a study of cytomegalovirus exposure and HLA in healthy donors. It was the approximately 110-subject validation cohort, separate from the approximately 670-subject first cohort, to which the donors belonged. Regarding the study as a whole: According to a later analysis, TCR clusters from the first cohort tended to co-occur in the approximately 130 validation repertoires.

Here immunoSEQ multiplex PCR was the method, and the copy in TCRdb shows in-frame clones only, minus some. The table includes roughly 150,000 clones, around nine tenths detected once. The rearrangement joins TRBV2 to TRBJ1-2; no clear D. Sequencing was done on a sample of PBMCs. This TCR was recovered from a young man in good health and CMV-seronegative. CDR3 sequence reads: CASSAPLFIENYGYTF. Here the CDR3 DNA reads TGTGCCAGCAGCGCCCCCCTTTTTATCGAGAACTATGGCTACACCTTC.